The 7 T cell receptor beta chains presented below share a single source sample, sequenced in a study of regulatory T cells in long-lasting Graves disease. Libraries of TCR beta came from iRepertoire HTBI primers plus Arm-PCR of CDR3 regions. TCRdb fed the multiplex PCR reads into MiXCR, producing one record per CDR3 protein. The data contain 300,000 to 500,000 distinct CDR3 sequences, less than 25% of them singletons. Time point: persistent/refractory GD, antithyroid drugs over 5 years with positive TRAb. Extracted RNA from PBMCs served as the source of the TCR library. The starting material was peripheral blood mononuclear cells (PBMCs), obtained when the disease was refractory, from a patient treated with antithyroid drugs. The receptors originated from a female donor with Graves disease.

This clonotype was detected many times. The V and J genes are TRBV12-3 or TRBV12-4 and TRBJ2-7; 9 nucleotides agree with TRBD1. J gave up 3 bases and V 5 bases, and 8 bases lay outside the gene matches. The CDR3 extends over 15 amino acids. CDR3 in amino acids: CASSRAGTGNYEQYF. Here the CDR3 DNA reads TGTGCCAGCAGTCGCGCCGGGACAGGGAACTACGAGCAGTACTTC.

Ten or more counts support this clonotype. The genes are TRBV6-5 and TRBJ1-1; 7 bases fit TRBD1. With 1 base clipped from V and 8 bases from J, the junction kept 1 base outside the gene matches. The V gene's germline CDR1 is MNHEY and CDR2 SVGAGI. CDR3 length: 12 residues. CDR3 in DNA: TGTGCCAGCAGTTACTTACAGGGGGAAGCTTTCTTT. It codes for CASSYLQGEAFF.

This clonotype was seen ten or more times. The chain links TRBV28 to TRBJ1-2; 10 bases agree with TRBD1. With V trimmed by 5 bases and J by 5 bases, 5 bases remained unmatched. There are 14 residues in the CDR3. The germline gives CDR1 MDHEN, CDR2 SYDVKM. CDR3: CASSGTGVHYGYTF. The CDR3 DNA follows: TGTGCCAGCAGTGGGACAGGGGTTCATTATGGCTACACCTTC.

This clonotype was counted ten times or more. In DNA form, the CDR3 reads TGCAGTGCTAGAGGATCAGAACCGCCCTATGGCTACACCTTC. It is translated as CSARGSEPPYGYTF. V is TRBV20-1 and J is TRBJ1-2, with D hard to call. Per the germline V gene, CDR1 is DFQATT and CDR2 is SNEGSKA (reference sequence). The CDR3 has 14 amino acids. Trimming took 1 base from V and 4 from J, leaving 13 bases between them.

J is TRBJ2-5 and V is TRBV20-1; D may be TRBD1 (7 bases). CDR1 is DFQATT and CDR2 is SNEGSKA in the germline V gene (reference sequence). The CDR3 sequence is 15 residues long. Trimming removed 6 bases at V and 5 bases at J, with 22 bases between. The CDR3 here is CSAPSPGDSTETQYF. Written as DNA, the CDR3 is TGCAGTGCCCCCTCCCCGGGGGACAGCACGGAGACCCAGTACTTC.

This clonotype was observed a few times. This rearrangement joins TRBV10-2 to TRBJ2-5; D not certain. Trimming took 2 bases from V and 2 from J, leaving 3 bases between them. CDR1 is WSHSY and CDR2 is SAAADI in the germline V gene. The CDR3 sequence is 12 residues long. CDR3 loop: CASSEPQETQYF. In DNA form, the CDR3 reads TGCGCCAGCAGTGAGCCACAAGAGACCCAGTACTTC.

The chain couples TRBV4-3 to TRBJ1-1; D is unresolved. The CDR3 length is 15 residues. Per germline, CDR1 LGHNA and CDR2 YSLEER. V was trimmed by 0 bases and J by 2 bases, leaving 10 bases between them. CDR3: CASSQDGHPNTEAFF. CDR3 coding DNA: TGCGCCAGCAGCCAAGATGGGCATCCAAACACTGAAGCTTTCTTT.